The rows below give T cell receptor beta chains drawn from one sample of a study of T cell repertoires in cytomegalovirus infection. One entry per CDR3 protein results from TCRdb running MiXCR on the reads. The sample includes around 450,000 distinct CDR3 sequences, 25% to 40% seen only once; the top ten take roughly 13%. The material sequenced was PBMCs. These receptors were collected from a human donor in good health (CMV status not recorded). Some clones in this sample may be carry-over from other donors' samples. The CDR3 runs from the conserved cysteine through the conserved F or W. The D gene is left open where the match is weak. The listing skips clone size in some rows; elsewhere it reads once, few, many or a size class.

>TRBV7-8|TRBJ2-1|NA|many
TGTGCCAGCAGCTTAGCCCCGCAGCGGACCTACAATGAGCAGTTCTTC
CASSLAPQRTYNEQFF
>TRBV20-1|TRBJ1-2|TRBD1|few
TGCAGTGCTCCTACGACAGGGCAAGGTGGCTACACCTTC
CSAPTTGQGGYTF
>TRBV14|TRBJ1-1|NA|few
TGTGCCAGCAGCCAAGATTGGGGGGCCGCTGAAGCTTTCTTT
CASSQDWGAAEAFF
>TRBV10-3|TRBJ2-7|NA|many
TGTGCCATCAGTGAGGGTATGCGAGGGGTCTACGAGCAGTACTTC
CAISEGMRGVYEQYF
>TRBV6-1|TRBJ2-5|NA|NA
TGTGCCGGCAGGGTGGACGGGCGAGAGACCCAGTACTTC
CAGRVDGRETQYF
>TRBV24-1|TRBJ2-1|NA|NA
TGTGCCACCAGTGAGGGACACAAGAGTTGGAGGCAGTTCTTC
CATSEGHKSWRQFF
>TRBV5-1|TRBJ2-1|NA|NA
TGCGCCAGCAGCTTGACCCTCCCGAGGGAATACAATGAGCAGTTCTTC
CASSLTLPREYNEQFF
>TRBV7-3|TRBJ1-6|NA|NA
TGTGCCAGAAGCTCCGGCTCAGGGGCTTCACCCCTACACTTT
CARSSGSGASPLHF
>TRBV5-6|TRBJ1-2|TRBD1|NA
TGTGCCAGCAGCGGGGGACAGACCCTTTATGGCTACACCTTC
CASSGGQTLYGYTF
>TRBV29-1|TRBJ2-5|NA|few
TGCAGCGTGCGTGCAGGGAGTGAGACCCAGTACTTC
CSVRAGSETQYF
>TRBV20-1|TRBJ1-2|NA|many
TGCAGTGCGGGAGGGGGGAACTATGGCTACACCTTC
CSAGGGNYGYTF